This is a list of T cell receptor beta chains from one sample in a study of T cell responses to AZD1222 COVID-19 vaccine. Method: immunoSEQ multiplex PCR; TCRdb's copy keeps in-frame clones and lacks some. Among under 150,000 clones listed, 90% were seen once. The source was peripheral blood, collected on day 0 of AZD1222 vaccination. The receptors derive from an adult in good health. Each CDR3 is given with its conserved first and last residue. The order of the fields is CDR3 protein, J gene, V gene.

CASSPTGFTYNEQFF	TRBJ2-1	TRBV6-6
CASSSGTGLETQYF	TRBJ2-5	TRBV7-7
CSASGGLAGVGFINEQFF	TRBJ2-1	TRBV20-1
CASSLRTGSGNTIYF	TRBJ1-3	TRBV7-2
CASSLQGQEQYF	TRBJ2-7	TRBV27
CASSQLSGGTEAFF	TRBJ1-1	TRBV4-1
CAWSVGLLAGGGPFF	TRBJ2-1	TRBV30
CASGRGQGELGYTF	TRBJ1-2	TRBV6-5
CASSEVPSGRAEQFF	TRBJ2-1	TRBV6-1
CASSYSDQGSYEQYF	TRBJ2-7	TRBV6-2/TRBV6-3
CASSIGQGRDLNTEAFF	TRBJ1-1	TRBV19
CASSSRGHRNQPQHF	TRBJ1-5	TRBV6-5
CATSDAGSPDTQYF	TRBJ2-3	TRBV24-1
CASVGLAGLNEQFF	TRBJ2-1	TRBV7-2
CASSQREGTGELFF	TRBJ2-2	TRBV4-2
CASSTQGYNSPLHF	TRBJ1-6	TRBV19
CAISESAAGNTIYF	TRBJ1-3	TRBV10-3
CASSLARADQPQHF	TRBJ1-5	TRBV5-5
CACPGLGTIEAFF	TRBJ1-1	TRBV30
CASSSGQREQFF	TRBJ2-1	TRBV5-4
CAWRGGEKLFF	TRBJ1-4	TRBV30
CASSLGGASTGELFF	TRBJ2-2	TRBV5-4
CASSYSMSGTPHGYTF	TRBJ1-2	TRBV6-2/TRBV6-3
CAWNSGLLLEQYF	TRBJ2-7	TRBV30
CASRSSGQPYNEQFF	TRBJ2-1	TRBV19
CASGFPKLNTIYF	TRBJ1-3	TRBV12-5
CASICNSSNEKLFF	TRBJ1-4	TRBV19
CASSLQGAGQETQYF	TRBJ2-5	TRBV5-1
CASSLGTWNDKNIQYF	TRBJ2-4	TRBV11-2
CASSEIRDRGPKSTNYGYTF	TRBJ1-2	TRBV10-1
CASSPGPGEQYF	TRBJ2-7	TRBV5-5
CASSPALGRNTEAFF	TRBJ1-1	TRBV7-2
CASSSGLAAGTDTQYF	TRBJ2-3	TRBV7-3
CATSRDRAGRMNTEAFF	TRBJ1-1	TRBV15
CASSWPWATEAFF	TRBJ1-1	TRBV5-4
CASSARQGPSYEQYF	TRBJ2-7	TRBV9
CASSVHFVTSGSYNEQFF	TRBJ2-1	TRBV9
CASSSLGGTNEKLFF	TRBJ1-4	TRBV5-1
CATGRRGAGPQHF	TRBJ1-5	TRBV24-1
CASRPPGEWGETQYF	TRBJ2-5	TRBV11-2
CASSTQQGFLLKETQYF	TRBJ2-5	TRBV5-4
CASSFDPGWEGYTF	TRBJ1-2	TRBV5-1
CASSLDRTVNEQFF	TRBJ2-1	TRBV5-4
CASSQEVALGQETQYF	TRBJ2-5	TRBV4-3
CASSWESVIKPYGYTF	TRBJ1-2	TRBV5-1
CASSLGGVASDTQYF	TRBJ2-3	TRBV11-2